These 5 T cell receptor beta chains originate from one sample sequenced in a study of shared clonotypes between healthy human individuals. Produced via immunoSEQ multiplex PCR; TCRdb's table is partial and in-frame only. The sample consists of 2 million to 2.5 million clones, almost 96% of them appearing once. Source material: naive CD4+ T cells sorted from blood. Subset described: CD45RA+ positively selected. The receptors stem from a young man in good health.

The chain carries TRBV6-5 and TRBJ1-6, with 7 bases lining up with TRBD1. CDR3 length equals 14 residues. In germline, CDR1 is MNHEY, CDR2 SVGAGI. Unmatched junction bases numbered 4, after V lost 6 bases and J lost 5 bases. CDR3 sequence reads: CASRAGQNNSPLHF. CDR3 DNA: TGTGCCAGCAGAGCGGGACAGAATAATTCACCCCTCCACTTT.

This clone was seen just once. This sample includes further DNA sequences coding for the same CDR3. V is TRBV28 and J is TRBJ1-5; no clear D gene. The CDR3 totals 12 residues. V dropped 1 base and J dropped 7 bases, with 5 bases sitting between them. Germline V gives CDR1 MDHEN, CDR2 SYDVKM. The CDR3 is CASSLLGQPQHF. The CDR3 coding sequence is TGTGCCAGCAGTTTATTGGGGCAGCCCCAGCATTTT.

The V and J genes are TRBV6-1 and TRBJ1-5; D unresolved. Trimming stripped 4 bases from V and 2 bases from J, with 9 bases between. The CDR3 is 14 amino acids. CDR1 MNHNS and CDR2 SASEGT come from the germline V gene. The CDR3 nucleotides read TGTGCCAGCAGTGTAGACCTAGGCAATCAGCCCCAGCATTTT. This codes for CASSVDLGNQPQHF.

The chain carries TRBV5-1 and TRBJ2-3; D may be TRBD1 (5 bases). The CDR3 is 17 amino acids. Per the germline V gene, CDR1 is SGHRS and CDR2 is YFSETQ. V dropped 0 bases and J dropped 0 bases, with 14 bases sitting between them. The CDR3 sequence: CASSLASTVISTDTQYF. Written as DNA, the CDR3 is TGCGCCAGCAGCTTGGCCTCGACAGTAATTAGCACAGATACGCAGTATTTT.

This clone was seen once. This sequence joins TRBV4-3 and TRBJ2-1, with a tentative D call TRBD1 (5 bases). The CDR3 is 16 residues long. V was pared by 0 bases and J by 1 base, with 10 bases between. Germline CDR1 is LGHNA and CDR2 is YSLEER. The CDR3 DNA is TGCGCCAGCAGCCAAGACCTCAGGGTTTCCTACAATGAGCAGTTCTTC. Translated, it gives CASSQDLRVSYNEQFF.